This T cell receptor beta chain is drawn from a study of patients and donors after allogeneic stem cell transplantation. From the RT-PCR reads, TCRdb called clonotypes with MiXCR, one entry per CDR3 protein. The table has about 200,000 distinct CDR3 sequences, around two fifths seen once; the top ten hold about 30%. This CDR3 has 14 residues. Germline loops: CDR1 MNHEY, CDR2 SVGEGT. Trimming stripped 3 bases from V and 4 bases from J, with 12 bases between. This sequence was found in a human donor who was either an allogeneic HSCT recipient or a stem cell or donor lymphocyte infusion donor (not recorded which). It is not recorded whose cells these are; they may come from a transplant donor. The V gene is TRBV6-2 or TRBV6-3, the J gene TRBJ1-1; weak D call: TRBD1 (6 bases). Sequencing was performed on blood, either unsorted or a sorted T cell fraction (not recorded which). CDR3 region: CASSYFQGSTEAFF. CDR3 DNA: TGTGCCAGCAGTTATTTTCAGGGGAGCACTGAAGCTTTCTTT.